The entry below gives a single T cell receptor (beta chain) sequence along with its context. What it binds is not known. This record belongs to a study of shared clonotypes between healthy human individuals. Overall study: Every donor yielded three CD4 naive, three CD4 memory, two CD8 naive and one CD8 memory plate.

General study findings and limits: Genetic and exposure-history diversity was limited by the small donor number. Despite large depth, sorted-subset datasets appeared incompletely sequenced.

The CDR3 spans 12 residues. Germline assignment: CDR1 MDHEN and CDR2 SYDVKM. V lost 3 bases, J lost 8 bases, and 10 bases lay in between. TCRdb's table, derived via immunoSEQ multiplex PCR, lists solely in-frame clones and lacks some. Of millions of clones listed, about 95% are singletons. This receptor was identified in a man aged 18 to 30 in good health. This sequence joins TRBV28 and TRBJ1-2; D is uncertain. Sequencing used naive CD4+ T cells sorted from blood. Subset defined: CD45RA+ positively selected. CDR3 sequence: CASSLGAGGYTF. Written as DNA, the CDR3 is TGTGCCAGCAGTTTGGGCGCAGGCGGCTACACCTTC.